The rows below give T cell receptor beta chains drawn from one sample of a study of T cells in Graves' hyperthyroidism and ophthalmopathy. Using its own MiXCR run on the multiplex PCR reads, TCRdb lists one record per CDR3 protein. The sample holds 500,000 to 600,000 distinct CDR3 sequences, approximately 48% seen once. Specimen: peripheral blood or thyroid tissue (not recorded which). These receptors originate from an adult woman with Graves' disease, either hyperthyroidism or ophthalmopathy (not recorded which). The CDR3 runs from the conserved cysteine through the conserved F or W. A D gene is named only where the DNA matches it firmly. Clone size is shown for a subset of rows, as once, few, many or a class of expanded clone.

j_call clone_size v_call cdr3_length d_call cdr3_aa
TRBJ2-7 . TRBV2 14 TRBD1 CASTLPDRDYEQYF
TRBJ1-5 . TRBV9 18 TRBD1 CASSDQARAGGAGQPQHF
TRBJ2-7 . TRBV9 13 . CASSEGVSYEQYF
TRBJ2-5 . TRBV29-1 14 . CSVSPGGMWETQYF
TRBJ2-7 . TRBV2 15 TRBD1 CASSVRTGTSYEQYF
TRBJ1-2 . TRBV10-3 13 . CAITSTGTYGYTF
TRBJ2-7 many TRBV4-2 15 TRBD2 CASSQGSSGSVEQYF
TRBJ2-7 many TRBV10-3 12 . CARIIPLGEQYF
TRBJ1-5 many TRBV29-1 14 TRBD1 CSVVTGNSNQPQHF
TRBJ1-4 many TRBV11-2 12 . CASSYGGGKLFF
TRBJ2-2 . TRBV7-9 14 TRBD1 CASSPPTGVGELFF
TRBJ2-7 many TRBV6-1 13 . CASSRDRSYEQYF
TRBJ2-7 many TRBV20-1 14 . CSAGREGRGYEQYF
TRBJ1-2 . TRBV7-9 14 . CASSSYREGYGYTF
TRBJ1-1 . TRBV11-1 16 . CASSQVKGSPPTEAFF
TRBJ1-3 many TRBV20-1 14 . CSARPMGSGNTIYF
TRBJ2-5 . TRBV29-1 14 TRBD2 CSVEGAGDRGTQYF
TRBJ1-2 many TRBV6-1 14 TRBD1 CASSVRQGNYGYTF
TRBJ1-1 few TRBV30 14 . CAWSVSAGMTEAFF
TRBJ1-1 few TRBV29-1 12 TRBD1 CSVYDRVTEAFF
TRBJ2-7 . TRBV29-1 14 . CSVEKGRGDYEQYF
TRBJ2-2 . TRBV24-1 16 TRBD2 CATSDVQGLGTGELFF
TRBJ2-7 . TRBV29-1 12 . CSVEGGGARQYF
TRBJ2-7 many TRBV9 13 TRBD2 CASSRGLADEQYF
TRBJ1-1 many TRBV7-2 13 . CASSYQGYTEAFF
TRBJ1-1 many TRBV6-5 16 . CASSPRGQTVNTEAFF
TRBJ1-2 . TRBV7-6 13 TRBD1 CASSSGQVMGNTF
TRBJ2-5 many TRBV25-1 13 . CASSGTRGETQYF
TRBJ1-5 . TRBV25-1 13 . CARVGGAKEPQHF
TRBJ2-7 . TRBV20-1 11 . CSAPQPDEQYF
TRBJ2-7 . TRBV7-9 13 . CAWSHRDSYEQYF
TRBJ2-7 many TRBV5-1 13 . CASSPRILGEQYF
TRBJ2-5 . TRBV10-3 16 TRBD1 CATSDSSGGFGETQYF
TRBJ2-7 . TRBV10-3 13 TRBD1 CAIRSDRGYEQYF
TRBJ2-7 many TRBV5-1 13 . CASSLDQWGPRYF